This section outlines one TCR beta chain sequence together with its context. The antigen is unknown. The record originates from a study of T cells expressing NK-cell markers. Across the whole study: Repertoire data for TCR beta were derived from sorted T cells (CD3+CD56+NKG2C+, CD3+CD56+NKG2C- and CD3+CD56-NKG2C+). Seven donors tested HCMV-seropositive and one tested seronegative among the eight sequenced. Study-wide results and limits: Of CD8+ T cells, about 1.0-8% belonged to dominant NKG2C+ clonotypes in several donors.

Researchers built TCR beta cDNA using 5'RACE template switching with UMIs. TCRdb reanalyzed the 5' RACE reads and collapses them to one entry per CDR3 protein, without DNA. In all, the sample yields roughly 120,000 distinct CDR3 sequences. Per germline, CDR1 MNHEY and CDR2 SVGEGT. This CDR3 comprises 18 residues. The sequence came from a woman between 18 and 70 years old in good health. Sequencing was performed on blood T cells: a sorted CD56 or NKG2C T cell subset, CD4+ or CD8+ T cells, or bulk PBMC T cells (not recorded which). The genes are TRBV6-2 or TRBV6-3 and TRBJ2-7; the D call of TRBD2 rests on TCRdb alone, since no DNA is present to check it. CDR3 sequence reads: CASSYPPSWTSGTYEQYF.